The 26 T cell receptor beta chains presented below share a single source sample, sequenced in a study of blood T cells in healthy people across ages. A second PCR, run for roughly 6 to 11 cycles, used a sample-barcoded 5' primer plus a J-beta primer mix. TCRdb redid the calling of the 5' RACE reads with MiXCR, one entry per CDR3 protein. The sample lists roughly 2 million distinct CDR3 sequences, 40% to 55% occurring once. What was sequenced was blood. Receptor source: a woman in her thirties or forties in good health.

This chain uses TRBV6-2 or TRBV6-3 with TRBJ1-4; D remains unclear. Germline values: CDR1 MNHEY, CDR2 SVGEGT. This CDR3 is 14 amino acids long. V was pared by 2 bases and J by 10 bases, with 14 bases between. The CDR3, as DNA: TGTGCCAGCAGTTACGCGGCGGCGGGTGCAAAACTGTTTTTT. It yields the protein CASSYAAAGAKLFF.

DNA of the CDR3: TGCAGTGCTAGAGGACTAGCGGGGAGGTCAGACGAGCAGTACTTC. This encodes CSARGLAGRSDEQYF. The chain is built from TRBV20-1 and TRBJ2-4; 11 bases map to TRBD2. The better agreement between TRBJ2-7 and the DNA end casts doubt on the J call. Germline V lookup: CDR1 DFQATT, CDR2 SNEGSKA (reference sequence). This CDR3 region has 15 residues.

This clonotype was detected a few times. The chain uses TRBV20-1 and TRBJ2-7, with D possibly TRBD1 on 6 matching bases. V lost 4 bases to trimming and J lost 0 bases, with 10 bases between them. This CDR3 contains 13 residues. Germline CDR1 is DFQATT and CDR2 is SNEGSKA (reference sequence). The CDR3 sequence is CSANRVLSYEQYF. CDR3 nucleotide sequence: TGCAGTGCTAACAGGGTCCTCTCCTACGAGCAGTACTTC.

The chain employs TRBV5-1 and TRBJ2-1; no clear D gene. The CDR3 extends over 15 amino acids. Germline values: CDR1 SGHRS, CDR2 YFSETQ. V was pared by 0 bases and J by 6 bases, with 13 bases between. The CDR3 DNA is TGCGCCAGCAGCTTGGATGCCCCTAACGGCAATGAGCAGTTCTTC. This sequence encodes CASSLDAPNGNEQFF. Looking up the rest from reference TRBV5-1 and TRBJ2-1 gives the full variable domain: KAGVTQTPRYLIKTRGQQVTLSCSPISGHRSVSWYQQTPGQGLQFLFEYFSETQRNKGNFPGRFSGRQFSNSRSEMNVSTLELGDSALYLCASSLDAPNGNEQFFGPGTRLTVL.

This clonotype was found a few times. This rearrangement joins TRBV28 to TRBJ1-2; no firm D call. The CDR3 sequence is 14 residues long. V was shortened by 6 bases and J by 4 bases, with 15 bases between the two germline ends. Germline-derived CDR1 and CDR2 are MDHEN and SYDVKM. The CDR3 is CASRRTHRSYGYTF. CDR3 nucleotide sequence: TGTGCCAGCAGGCGGACCCACCGGTCCTATGGCTACACCTTC.

The J gene is TRBJ2-7, the V gene TRBV27; 9 bases line up with TRBD1. The CDR3 length is 16 residues. CDR1 and CDR2 from the germline V gene are MNHEY and SMNVEV (reference sequence). With V trimmed by 5 bases and J by 2 bases, 10 bases remained unmatched. The CDR3 DNA sequence: TGTGCCAGCAGTCGAACCGGGACAGGGCGAACCTACGAGCAGTACTTC. As protein: CASSRTGTGRTYEQYF.

The chain couples TRBV10-3 to TRBJ2-3; D may match TRBD1 or TRBD2 (5 bases each). The V gene lost 3 bases and the J gene lost 1 base, with 14 bases spanning the gap. Looked up from germline, CDR1 is ENHRY and CDR2 is SYGVKD. The CDR3 is made up of 16 amino acids. The CDR3 sequence is CAISDPPRDRTDTQYF. The CDR3 region has the DNA TGTGCCATCAGTGACCCGCCCCGGGACCGCACAGATACGCAGTATTTT.

Only a few counts were recorded for this clonotype. J is TRBJ1-6 and V is TRBV19; D unclear. From germline, CDR1 is LNHDA and CDR2 SQIVND (reference sequence). The CDR3 loop spans 12 amino acids. Trimming pared 3 bases from V and 7 bases from J, leaving 4 bases between. The CDR3 spells CASSIRNSPLHF. The CDR3 DNA reads TGTGCCAGTAGTATTCGGAATTCACCCCTCCACTTT.

Regarding this clonotype: One end of the junction does not line up with germline, which may come from a read error. The rearrangement uses TRBV13 and TRBJ2-7, with TRBD1 as a possible D gene (7 bases). The tail of the sequence fits TRBJ2-5 better, so the J call may be wrong. CDR3 size: 13 residues. Germline CDR1 PRHDT, CDR2 FYEKMQ (reference sequence). CDR3 region: CVSIDREAETQYF. The CDR3 region has the DNA TGTGTCAGCATCGACAGGGAGGCGGAGACCCAGTACTTC.

The V and J genes are TRBV7-8 and TRBJ1-1; D not resolved. Germline V gene sequence: CDR1 SGHVS, CDR2 FQNEAQ. Deletions cut 4 bases from V and 1 base from J, with 13 bases between. The CDR3 length is 15 residues. This CDR3 is CASSSPTNPNTEAFF. CDR3 DNA sequence: TGTGCCAGCAGCTCCCCGACCAATCCGAACACTGAAGCTTTCTTT.

In its sample, this clonotype was seen a few times. This rearrangement joins TRBV2 to TRBJ2-1; no clear D gene. The CDR3 consists of 13 residues. CDR1 and CDR2 (germline): SNHLY, FYNNEI. V lost 4 bases to trimming and J lost 9 bases, with 13 bases between them. The CDR3 nucleotides read TGTGCCAGCAGTGCAACCGTAAGCGCTGAGCAGTTCTTC. Amino acid sequence: CASSATVSAEQFF.

This clonotype has ten or more counts. The J gene is TRBJ2-3, the V gene TRBV20-1; D call uncertain. Trimming took off 1 base at V and 4 bases at J, with 3 bases between the two ends. Germline CDR1 DFQATT, CDR2 SNEGSKA (reference sequence). The CDR3 has 11 residues. The CDR3, as DNA: TGCAGTGCTAGAGTGGCAGATACGCAGTATTTT. It specifies CSARVADTQYF.

V is TRBV4-1 and J is TRBJ2-3, with 9 bases fitting TRBD2. The germline CDR1 and CDR2 sequences are MGHRA and YSYEKL. V was pared by 0 bases and J by 0 bases, with 10 bases of the junction left unmatched. The CDR3 covers 19 residues. DNA for the CDR3: TGCGCCAGCAGCCAAGATTGGGGGCGGGGGGGCCTCAGCACAGATACGCAGTATTTT. As protein: CASSQDWGRGGLSTDTQYF.

This clonotype has a single count. This chain links TRBV20-1 with TRBJ2-3; D may be TRBD2 (6 bases). Between the trimmed V and J ends, which lost 3 bases and 0 bases, there was a span of 13 bases. This CDR3 is 15 amino acids long. Germline-derived CDR1 and CDR2 are DFQATT and SNEGSKA (reference sequence). The CDR3 protein is CSASGSASSTDTQYF. The CDR3 DNA reads TGCAGTGCTAGCGGGAGTGCGTCTAGCACAGATACGCAGTATTTT.

V usage is TRBV7-8 and J usage is TRBJ2-1; 16 bases align to TRBD2. This CDR3 is 19 amino acids long. Per the germline V gene, CDR1 is SGHVS and CDR2 is FQNEAQ. Trimming removed 3 bases from V and 7 bases from J; junction bases left unmatched: 12. CDR3 region: CASSFPGTSGGAAKNEQFF. The CDR3 DNA reads TGTGCCAGCAGCTTTCCCGGGACTAGCGGGGGGGCCGCCAAGAATGAGCAGTTCTTC.

The CDR3 here is CASRPVDRVNYGYTF. CDR3 in DNA: TGTGCCAGCAGGCCCGTGGACAGAGTTAACTATGGCTACACCTTC. The V and J genes are TRBV6-2 or TRBV6-3 and TRBJ1-2; TRBD1 might be the D (6 bases). This CDR3 contains 15 residues. The V and J ends lost 6 bases and 1 base respectively, with 15 bases between them. CDR1 MNHEY and CDR2 SVGEGT come from the germline V gene.

The chain uses TRBV6-5 and TRBJ2-7; D is possibly TRBD1 (6 bases). Trimming cost V 6 bases and J 5 bases, with 20 bases left between them. The CDR3 extends over 15 amino acids. Looked up from germline, CDR1 is MNHEY and CDR2 is SVGAGI. CDR3 sequence: CASRIYQTGSHEQYF. The CDR3 coding sequence is TGTGCCAGCAGGATTTACCAAACAGGGTCCCACGAGCAGTACTTC.

In its sample, this clonotype was seen a few times. J is TRBJ2-4 and V is TRBV2, with D possibly TRBD1 on 5 matching bases. The CDR3 length is 15 residues. The ends were cut back, 6 bases at V and 0 bases at J, with 12 bases in the middle. Germline loops: CDR1 SNHLY, CDR2 FYNNEI. This CDR3 is CASRGEQIAKNIQYF. CDR3 DNA: TGTGCCAGCAGAGGGGAACAAATAGCCAAAAACATTCAGTACTTC.

This clonotype came up a few times. The chain carries TRBV5-6 and TRBJ2-1; D not certain. This CDR3 is 16 amino acids long. Germline V lookup: CDR1 SGHDT, CDR2 YYEEEE. The V end lost 0 bases, the J end lost 4 bases, and 14 bases lay between the germline ends. The DNA for the CDR3 is TGTGCCAGCAGCTTGGCCCCGGGCCGGAATTACAATGAGCAGTTCTTC. Translated, it gives CASSLAPGRNYNEQFF.

The genes are TRBV10-3 and TRBJ2-6; D gene unclear. Germline CDR1 reads ENHRY; CDR2 reads SYGVKD. Trimming took off 11 bases at V and 4 bases at J, with 9 bases between the two ends. This CDR3 is 12 amino acids long. The CDR3: CAVRSGANVLTF. The CDR3 region has the DNA TGTGCCGTCCGGTCCGGGGCCAACGTCCTGACTTTC.

This chain joins TRBV27 and TRBJ2-7; 7 bases fit TRBD1. With V trimmed by 6 bases and J by 4 bases, 12 bases remained unmatched. There are 15 residues in the CDR3. Germline CDR1 is MNHEY and CDR2 is SMNVEV (reference sequence). This CDR3 reads CASSRSQGGEYEQYF. The CDR3 nucleotides read TGTGCCAGCAGCCGCAGTCAAGGGGGCGAGTACGAGCAGTACTTC.

J is TRBJ2-5 and V is TRBV20-1; 7 positions match TRBD1. Germline trimming cut 5 bases from V and 5 bases from J; bases unmatched to any gene: 5. Germline V lookup: CDR1 DFQATT, CDR2 SNEGSKA (reference sequence). This CDR3 contains 12 residues. The CDR3 nucleotides read TGCAGTGCTCGACAGGGTAGGGAGACCCAGTACTTC. It translates to CSARQGRETQYF.

The CDR3 DNA reads as TGTGCCAGCAAATGGGGACAGGGGGCTTCTCAGCCCCAGCATTTT. The encoded protein is CASKWGQGASQPQHF. This chain links TRBV6-5 with TRBJ1-5; 12 nucleotides align to TRBD1. The CDR3 runs to 15 residues. V gave up 7 bases and J gave up 6 bases; unmatched junction bases: 7. Germline V CDR1 and CDR2: MNHEY, SVGAGI.

This clonotype is a singleton in its sample. The rearrangement uses TRBV20-1 and TRBJ1-1; 10 bases are a match to TRBD1. This CDR3 spans 12 amino acids. CDR1 is DFQATT and CDR2 is SNEGSKA in the germline V gene (reference sequence). V dropped 6 bases and J dropped 4; count of bases not matched to a gene: 2. Here the CDR3 DNA reads TGCAGTGCAGACAGGGGGCCCACTGAAGCTTTCTTT. Its protein product is CSADRGPTEAFF.

The V gene is TRBV4-1, the J gene TRBJ1-2; 7 bases match TRBD1. The germline V gene encodes CDR1 MGHRA and CDR2 YSYEKL. The CDR3 totals 19 residues. The V segment lost 0 bases and the J segment 4 bases; nucleotides outside the gene matches: 17. CDR3 DNA sequence: TGCGCCAGCAGCCAAGATATCGGGGACAGTGGGGGGCCTCTCTATGGCTACACCTTC. It is translated as CASSQDIGDSGGPLYGYTF.

A note on this clonotype: Since a much larger clone is just one base distant, this may be a read error. This sequence joins TRBV28 and TRBJ1-2, with 9 positions matching TRBD1. V was clipped by 5 bases and J by 2 bases; unmatched bases: 3. The CDR3 covers 14 residues. Germline V gives CDR1 MDHEN, CDR2 SYDVKM. CDR3 sequence: CASSIQGANYGYTF. The CDR3, as DNA: TGTGCCAGCAGTATACAGGGGGCCAACTATGGCTACACCTTC.